The T cell receptor (beta chain) under discussion was sequenced for a study of blood T cell repertoires in COVID-19. Assay used: immunoSEQ multiplex PCR; TCRdb lists only in-frame clones, some missing. Of roughly 150,000 clones in the sample, about 85% were seen once. Germline assignment: CDR1 LGHNA and CDR2 YSLEER. The V and J ends lost 2 bases and 8 bases, in that order; junction bases with no gene match: 6. CDR3 length: 15 residues. The sequence was collected from a man older than 75 with COVID-19, enrolled during active disease. Sequenced material: peripheral blood. The rearrangement links TRBV4-3 to TRBJ1-6; TRBD1 matches at 7 bases. The CDR3 region has the DNA TGCGCCAGCAGCCAACGTAGGACAGGCGATTCACCCCTCCACTTT. Its translation is CASSQRRTGDSPLHF.